The next 14 T cell receptor beta chains were all read from a single sample in a study of T cells in Graves' hyperthyroidism and ophthalmopathy. RNA transcripts provided the source from which TCR beta CDR3 regions were amplified. A first-round RT-PCR of the TCR CDR3 used the HTBI primer set. A single record per CDR3 protein comes from TCRdb applying MiXCR to the multiplex PCR reads. The data hold 750,000 to 950,000 distinct CDR3 sequences, with 38% observed a single time. Input material: blood. These TCRs come from a man aged 18 to 29 with Graves' hyperthyroidism.

This clonotype has at least ten counts. V and J are TRBV6-5 and TRBJ1-1, with D possibly matching TRBD1 (6 bases). The CDR3 is 14 residues long. The V gene's germline CDR1 is MNHEY and CDR2 SVGAGI. V shed 2 bases and J shed 2 bases, with 9 bases lying between them. CDR3 region: CASSYRTVNTEAFF. In DNA, the CDR3 is TGTGCCAGCAGTTACAGGACAGTCAACACTGAAGCTTTCTTT.

The table lists this clonotype with many counts. The J gene is TRBJ2-2, the V gene TRBV11-2, with D unclear. The CDR3 consists of 11 residues. Germline CDR1 is SGHAT and CDR2 is FQNNGV. Trimming took 5 bases from V and 8 from J, leaving 6 bases between them. CDR3 amino acids: CASSPQGELFF. The CDR3 bases are TGTGCCAGCAGCCCTCAAGGGGAGCTGTTTTTT.

V is TRBV19 and J is TRBJ1-3; maybe TRBD1 (6 bases). V was pared by 7 bases and J by 9 bases, with 28 bases between. The CDR3 is 17 residues long. Germline-derived CDR1 and CDR2 are LNHDA and SQIVND (reference sequence). The CDR3 is CASTDGGGTRASPTIYF. The CDR3 DNA sequence: TGTGCCAGTACCGATGGAGGCGGGACAAGGGCATCACCCACCATATATTTT.

The chain recombines TRBV29-1 with TRBJ1-2, with a possible D match to TRBD1 (6 bases). The CDR3 has 14 amino acids. CDR1 SQVTM and CDR2 ANQGSEA come from the germline V gene. Deletions cut 5 bases from V and 6 bases from J, with 19 bases between. The DNA for the CDR3 is TGCAGCGTTAAGGTGGGGCTGCACAGGGATGGCTACACCTTC. Residues: CSVKVGLHRDGYTF.

The chain carries TRBV10-3 and TRBJ2-5; no clear D gene. Germline V gene data show CDR1 as ENHRY and CDR2 as SYGVKD. The CDR3 is 12 residues long. V was trimmed by 9 bases and J by 1 base, leaving 9 bases between them. CDR3 in DNA: TGTGCCATTGCTAGGGTCCAAGAGACCCAGTACTTC. This codes for CAIARVQETQYF.

Regarding this clonotype: The junction differs from germline at one of its ends, possibly a read error. The rearrangement joins TRBV7-3 to TRBJ1-5, with D unresolved. Germline values: CDR1 SGHTA, CDR2 FQGTGA. The CDR3 sequence is 15 residues long. CDR3 nucleotides: TGCGCCAGCAGTCAGAGCAGAGGGTTCAATCAGCCCCAGCATTTT. Translating gives CASSQSRGFNQPQHF. Combining the CDR3 with reference TRBV7-3 and TRBJ1-5 gives the whole variable domain GAGVSQTPSNKVTEKGKYVELRCDPISGHTALYWYRQSLGQGPEFLIYFQGTGAADDSGLPNDRFFAVRPEGSVSTLKIQRTERGDSAVYLCASSQSRGFNQPQHFGDGTRLSIL.

The V call is TRBV4-3, the J call TRBJ2-5, with 7 bases matching TRBD2. CDR1 LGHNA and CDR2 YSLEER come from the germline V gene. The V and J ends lost 4 bases and 7 bases, in that order; junction bases with no gene match: 6. The CDR3 is 13 amino acids. CDR3: CASSLGLFGTQYF. CDR3 DNA: TGCGCCAGCAGCCTGGGACTATTCGGGACCCAGTACTTC.

This sequence joins TRBV10-3 and TRBJ1-2, with TRBD1 matching 12 bases. Looked up from germline, CDR1 is ENHRY and CDR2 is SYGVKD. The CDR3 totals 12 residues. J gave up 8 bases and V 10 bases, and 5 bases lay outside the gene matches. This CDR3 reads CATGTGGQGYTF. The CDR3 coding sequence is TGTGCCACCGGGACAGGGGGCCAGGGCTACACCTTC.

This clonotype was observed at least ten times. The genes are TRBV7-9 and TRBJ2-5; D is perhaps TRBD1 or TRBD2 (5 bases each). Germline V lookup: CDR1 SEHNR, CDR2 FQNEAQ (reference sequence). Trimming left V 1 base short and J 5 bases short, with 11 bases between. The CDR3 length is 14 residues. The CDR3, as DNA: TGTGCCAGCAGCTTAGGAAGGGGAGCGGAGACCCAGTACTTC. It encodes CASSLGRGAETQYF.

J is TRBJ1-5 and V is TRBV20-1; D unresolved. V was pared by 0 bases and J by 5 bases, with 14 bases between. Germline V CDR1 and CDR2: DFQATT, SNEGSKA (reference sequence). This CDR3 has 15 amino acids. CDR3 region: CSARDGYGADQPQHF. For the CDR3, the DNA is TGCAGTGCTAGAGATGGTTACGGTGCGGATCAGCCCCAGCATTTT.

The V call is TRBV4-1, the J call TRBJ1-2; 8 bases align to TRBD1. Germline CDR1 MGHRA, CDR2 YSYEKL. The CDR3 contains 15 residues. V gave up 4 bases and J gave up 5 bases; unmatched junction bases: 9. This CDR3 reads CASSLLDRGGYGYTF. The CDR3 coding sequence is TGCGCCAGCAGCCTCCTAGACAGGGGAGGTTATGGCTACACCTTC.

This chain joins TRBV20-1 and TRBJ2-7, with a possible D match to TRBD2 (5 bases). The CDR3 covers 10 residues. Germline CDR1 is DFQATT and CDR2 is SNEGSKA (reference sequence). DNA of the CDR3: TGCAGCATACGACCGGGGGAGCAGTACTTC. It specifies CSIRPGEQYF.

V usage is TRBV7-8 and J usage is TRBJ2-7; D unclear. Trimming removed 8 bases at V and 4 bases at J, with 15 bases between. The CDR3 extends over 13 amino acids. Looked up from germline, CDR1 is SGHVS and CDR2 is FQNEAQ. The CDR3 loop reads CASRDSEFYEQYF. CDR3 coding DNA: TGTGCCAGCCGTGATTCGGAGTTTTACGAGCAGTACTTC.

In this sample, this clonotype turned up a few times. This sequence joins TRBV29-1 and TRBJ2-3; 12 nucleotides agree with TRBD2. In germline, CDR1 is SQVTM, CDR2 ANQGSEA. V shed 8 bases and J 0 bases; nucleotides not matched to a gene: 3. The CDR3 contains 14 residues. This CDR3 reads CSSGLAGSTDTQYF. The CDR3, as DNA: TGCAGCTCTGGACTAGCGGGGAGCACAGATACGCAGTATTTT.